The 28 T cell receptor beta chains below were found in one sample sequenced in a study of blood T cell repertoires in COVID-19. Profiled with immunoSEQ multiplex PCR; TCRdb holds only in-frame clones, not every one. This sample has hundreds of thousands of clones, with about four fifths found just once. Sequences were obtained from PBMCs or T cells enriched from blood (not recorded which). The receptors stem from a woman aged 40-49 years who had been exposed to COVID-19.

The V gene is TRBV6-2 or TRBV6-3, the J gene TRBJ1-5; D is possibly TRBD1 (6 bases). Trimming cost V 4 bases and J 10 bases, with 17 bases left between them. From germline, CDR1 is MNHEY and CDR2 SVGEGT. The length of the CDR3 is 14 residues. The CDR3 reads CASSLGQNFGPQHF. CDR3 DNA: TGTGCCAGCAGTTTGGGACAAAATTTTGGTCCCCAGCATTTT.

V gene TRBV7-3 combines with J gene TRBJ1-1; the D gene is possibly TRBD1 (6 bases). V lost 1 base and J 7 bases, leaving 13 bases between the germline ends. The germline V gene encodes CDR1 SGHTA and CDR2 FQGTGA. This CDR3 has 14 amino acids. This chain's CDR3 is CASSLRATGNEAFF. The CDR3 DNA reads as TGTGCCAGCAGCTTAAGGGCCACAGGGAATGAAGCTTTCTTT.

The rearrangement uses TRBV4-2 and TRBJ1-4; 11 nucleotides match TRBD1. Unmatched junction bases numbered 12, after V lost 5 bases and J lost 4 bases. The CDR3 is made up of 18 amino acids. The germline V gene encodes CDR1 LGHNA and CDR2 YNFKEQ. Here the CDR3 DNA reads TGTGCCAGCAGCGGACAGGGGGCGTTTACAGGGGATAATGAAAAACTGTTTTTT. Its translation: CASSGQGAFTGDNEKLFF.

V is TRBV4-1 and J is TRBJ1-3; D is undetermined. Trimming cost V 1 base and J 0 bases, with 13 bases left between them. This CDR3 comprises 17 residues. CDR1 is MGHRA and CDR2 is YSYEKL in the germline V gene. The CDR3 spells CASSQGFVRGSGNTIYF. The CDR3 DNA reads as TGCGCCAGCAGCCAAGGGTTCGTGAGAGGCTCTGGAAACACCATATATTTT.

The chain carries TRBV7-2 and TRBJ2-3; 8 positions match TRBD2. This CDR3 spans 17 amino acids. Germline lookup yields CDR1 SGHTA and CDR2 FQGNSA. After removal of 4 bases from V and 3 bases from J, the junction contained 12 bases not matched to a gene. The CDR3 region is CASSSGQRGSGTDTQYF. CDR3 coding DNA: TGTGCCAGCAGCTCCGGGCAGCGGGGGTCGGGTACAGATACGCAGTATTTT. Looking up the rest from reference TRBV7-2 and TRBJ2-3 gives the full variable domain: GAGVSQSPSNKVTEKGKDVELRCDPISGHTALYWYRQSLGQGLEFLIYFQGNSAPDKSGLPSDRFSAERTGGSVSTLTIQRTQQEDSAVYLCASSSGQRGSGTDTQYFGPGTRLTVL.

The chain combines TRBV2 with TRBJ1-5; TRBD1 matches at 9 bases. The trim removed 8 bases at V and 5 bases at J, leaving 13 bases unmatched. The CDR3 extends over 16 amino acids. Germline V gene lookup returns CDR1 SNHLY and CDR2 FYNNEI. CDR3 region: CASRREQGAIDQPQHF. CDR3 sequence (DNA): TGTGCCAGCCGAAGAGAACAGGGGGCGATTGATCAGCCCCAGCATTTT.

J is TRBJ2-5 and V is TRBV7-3; 14 bases fit TRBD2. The CDR3 sequence is 18 residues long. Germline V CDR1 and CDR2: SGHTA, FQGTGA. V trimming: 0 bases; J trimming: 7 bases; junction bases outside the gene matches: 10. Here the CDR3 DNA reads TGTGCCAGCAGCTTAACTGGGACTAGCGGGGGTCAGGGTGGGACCCAGTACTTC. This codes for CASSLTGTSGGQGGTQYF.

The rearrangement uses TRBV3-1 (or the pseudogene TRBV3-2) and TRBJ1-2, with a tentative D call TRBD1 (5 bases). Germline V lookup: CDR1 LGHDT, CDR2 YNNKEL (reference sequence). V lost 4 bases to trimming and J lost 6 bases, with 15 bases between them. CDR3 length: 14 amino acids. The chain's CDR3 is CASSPAGWGDGYTF. DNA of the CDR3: TGTGCCAGCAGCCCCGCCGGGTGGGGGGATGGCTACACCTTC.

This chain uses TRBV28 with TRBJ1-5, with D unclear. The length of the CDR3 is 14 residues. Germline assignment: CDR1 MDHEN and CDR2 SYDVKM. V was cut by 3 bases and J by 5 bases, with 11 bases left in between. The CDR3 nucleotides read TGTGCCAGCAGTTTCGACATGATCTATCAGCCCCAGCATTTT. Its translation: CASSFDMIYQPQHF.

The V gene is TRBV5-4, the J gene TRBJ1-2; no definite D call. V was shortened by 2 bases and J by 2 bases, with 7 bases between the two germline ends. The CDR3 has 13 residues. Germline values: CDR1 SGHNT, CDR2 YYREEE (reference sequence). The CDR3 sequence is CASSLGGNYGYTF. The DNA for the CDR3 is TGTGCCAGCAGCTTAGGAGGAAACTATGGCTACACCTTC.

J is TRBJ1-5 and V is TRBV10-3, with D unclear. In germline, CDR1 is ENHRY, CDR2 SYGVKD. The ends were cut back, 2 bases at V and 3 bases at J, with 11 bases in the middle. This CDR3 contains 15 residues. This CDR3 reads CAISEGQQNNQPQHF. The CDR3 bases are TGTGCCATCAGTGAGGGCCAACAAAACAATCAGCCCCAGCATTTT.

This chain connects TRBV4-2 to TRBJ1-1, with D perhaps matching TRBD1 (6 bases). Germline loops: CDR1 LGHNA, CDR2 YNFKEQ. The V gene lost 0 bases and the J gene lost 4 bases, with 15 bases spanning the gap. The CDR3 contains 16 residues. Here the CDR3 reads CASSQETGNRGTEAFF. Here the CDR3 DNA reads TGTGCCAGCAGCCAAGAGACAGGAAATCGGGGCACTGAAGCTTTCTTT.

The chain couples TRBV5-7 to TRBJ2-1; 10 bases line up with TRBD2. TRBV5-7 is filed as an ORF, its function uncertain. The trim removed 0 bases at V and 4 bases at J, leaving 7 bases unmatched. This CDR3 contains 17 residues. The CDR3: CASSLVASGGPYNEQFF. The CDR3 nucleotides are TGTGCCAGCAGCTTGGTCGCTAGCGGGGGACCTTACAATGAGCAGTTCTTC.

The V and J genes are TRBV29-1 and TRBJ2-1; TRBD1 agrees at 12 bases. This CDR3 has 13 residues. With 3 bases clipped from V and 10 bases from J, the junction kept 4 bases outside the gene matches. Germline CDR1 reads SQVTM; CDR2 reads ANQGSEA. CDR3 residues: CSVERDRGQEQFF. The CDR3 bases are TGCAGCGTTGAGAGGGACAGGGGGCAGGAGCAGTTCTTC.

The gene calls are TRBV28 and TRBJ1-1; the match to TRBD1 covers 9 bases. After removal of 3 bases from V and 1 base from J, the junction contained 6 bases not matched to a gene. CDR3 length equals 16 residues. Germline V gene lookup returns CDR1 MDHEN and CDR2 SYDVKM. The CDR3 DNA sequence: TGTGCCAGCAGTTTTCAGGACAGGGGATCGAACACTGAAGCTTTCTTT. It is translated as CASSFQDRGSNTEAFF.

The CDR3 coding sequence is TGTGCCAGCAGCTTGGGATTACGGACTGAAGCTTTCTTT. Its protein product is CASSLGLRTEAFF. This chain uses TRBV5-4 with TRBJ1-1; no clear D gene. In germline, CDR1 is SGHNT, CDR2 YYREEE (reference sequence). The CDR3 loop spans 13 amino acids. Trimming pared 0 bases from V and 5 bases from J, leaving 8 bases between. The complete variable domain, with remaining parts taken from reference TRBV5-4 and TRBJ1-1, reads ETGVTQSPTHLIKTRGQQVTLRCSSQSGHNTVSWYQQALGQGPQFIFQYYREEENGRGNFPPRFSGLQFPNYSSELNVNALELDDSALYLCASSLGLRTEAFFGQGTRLTVV.

The rearrangement links TRBV11-3 to TRBJ1-1; no definite D call. CDR1 is SGHNT, CDR2 YENEEA, per germline. The CDR3 consists of 13 residues. Between the trimmed V and J ends, which lost 1 base and 5 bases, there was a span of 8 bases. The CDR3 is CASSLGHGTEAFF. In DNA, the CDR3 is TGTGCCAGCAGCTTAGGACACGGAACTGAAGCTTTCTTT.

DNA for the CDR3: TGTGCCAGCAGCTCCCCGGACAGGGGGATTGGTGAGACCCAGTACTTC. This sequence encodes CASSSPDRGIGETQYF. This sequence joins TRBV11-2 and TRBJ2-5, with 10 bases that match TRBD1. Germline-derived CDR1 and CDR2 are SGHAT and FQNNGV. The CDR3 sequence is 16 residues long. Losses at the gene ends were 4 bases for V and 5 bases for J; bases not matched to a gene: 10.

The chain is built from TRBV13 and TRBJ2-7, with TRBD1 as a possible D gene (5 bases). This CDR3 has 13 amino acids. The germline gives CDR1 PRHDT, CDR2 FYEKMQ (reference sequence). The V end was cut by 3 bases, the J end by 5 bases, with 11 bases between. The CDR3 nucleotides are TGTGCCAGCAGCTTCCCAGGGATCCACGAGCAGTACTTC. Translating it yields CASSFPGIHEQYF.

This clone has only a few counts. In the same sample, other DNA sequences code for this CDR3. This chain connects TRBV7-9 to TRBJ2-7; 9 nucleotides agree with TRBD1. The CDR3 is made up of 13 amino acids. Germline CDR1 SEHNR, CDR2 FQNEAQ (reference sequence). V dropped 5 bases and J dropped 4; count of bases not matched to a gene: 3. The CDR3 sequence: CASSPGQGYEQYF. The CDR3 DNA reads as TGTGCCAGCAGCCCGGGACAGGGATACGAGCAGTACTTC.

About this clone: A read error is possible here, since a much larger clone lies one base away. This sequence joins TRBV6-5 and TRBJ2-7, with D uncertain. This CDR3 has 11 amino acids. Trimming stripped 5 bases from V and 1 base from J, with 3 bases between. CDR1 is MNHEY, CDR2 SVGAGI, per germline. CDR3 loop: CASSTSYEQYF. In nucleotides, the CDR3 is TGTGCCAGCAGTACTTCCTACGAGCAGTACTTC.

The rearrangement links TRBV29-1 to TRBJ2-5; possible D gene TRBD2, 7 bases. The V gene lost 1 base and the J gene lost 4 bases, with 13 bases spanning the gap. This CDR3 contains 14 residues. Germline values: CDR1 SQVTM, CDR2 ANQGSEA. The CDR3 reads CSVEAGGAGETQYF. The CDR3, as DNA: TGCAGCGTTGAAGCTGGGGGGGCTGGAGAGACCCAGTACTTC. The complete variable domain, with remaining parts taken from reference TRBV29-1 and TRBJ2-5, reads SAVISQKPSRDICQRGTSLTIQCQVDSQVTMMFWYRQQPGQSLTLIATANQGSEATYESGFVIDKFPISRPNLTFSTLTVSNMSPEDSSIYLCSVEAGGAGETQYFGPGTRLLVL.

This chain connects TRBV5-1 to TRBJ1-5; D is uncertain. In germline, CDR1 is SGHRS, CDR2 YFSETQ. CDR3 length: 15 amino acids. V lost 4 bases, J lost 5 bases, and 16 bases lay in between. In DNA form, the CDR3 reads TGCGCCAGCAGCACTAATGCGGGAGTAGATCAGCCCCAGCATTTT. This gives the protein CASSTNAGVDQPQHF.

The chain is built from TRBV19 and TRBJ2-5; TRBD2 is a possible D gene (7 bases). CDR1 and CDR2 from the germline V gene are LNHDA and SQIVND (reference sequence). With 6 bases removed from V and 7 bases from J, the gap between germline ends came to 15 bases. The CDR3 has 13 amino acids. The CDR3 protein is CASSLGGGGTQYF. The CDR3 DNA sequence: TGTGCCAGTAGCCTGGGAGGGGGAGGGACCCAGTACTTC.

The genes are TRBV27 and TRBJ1-6; D is unresolved. The CDR3 length is 15 residues. V dropped 5 bases and J dropped 7 bases, with 15 bases sitting between them. CDR1 and CDR2 (germline): MNHEY, SMNVEV (reference sequence). The CDR3 protein is CASSPAGGWNSPLHF. The CDR3 DNA reads as TGTGCCAGCAGTCCAGCGGGAGGTTGGAATTCACCCCTCCACTTT.

The gene calls are TRBV4-1 and TRBJ1-1; 8 positions match TRBD1. J gave up 3 bases and V 2 bases, and 2 bases lay outside the gene matches. Looked up from germline, CDR1 is MGHRA and CDR2 is YSYEKL. The CDR3 extends over 14 amino acids. The CDR3 is CASSQWTGHTEAFF. The DNA for the CDR3 is TGCGCCAGCAGCCAATGGACAGGGCACACTGAAGCTTTCTTT.

This chain connects TRBV6-5 to TRBJ1-6; D gene uncertain. Germline-derived CDR1 and CDR2 are MNHEY and SVGAGI. There are 14 residues in the CDR3. Trimming stripped 10 bases from V and 0 bases from J, with 10 bases between. CDR3 DNA: TGTGCCACCACCCTCTACTCCTATAATTCACCCCTCCACTTT. Translating gives CATTLYSYNSPLHF.

The J gene is TRBJ1-1, the V gene TRBV18, with D unresolved. V was pared by 3 bases and J by 4 bases, with 12 bases between. Germline lookup yields CDR1 KGHSH and CDR2 LQKENI. The CDR3 runs to 14 residues. As DNA, the CDR3 is TGTGCCAGCTCACCTGAGGCCAGAAGCACTGAAGCTTTCTTT. Residues: CASSPEARSTEAFF.